This T cell receptor (beta chain) was captured in a study of blood T cells in healthy people across ages. Points from the study as a whole: Estimates based on one million T cells were treated as lower bounds. TCR beta diversity per million T cells fell roughly linearly with age.

Comment on this clonotype: Its antigen remains unidentified.

Primed by a sample-barcoded 5' primer and a J-beta primer mix, a second PCR proceeded for roughly 6 to 12 cycles. Each cDNA molecule was tagged by a template-switch adaptor that had 12 random nucleotides. Sequencing of every sample gave 3 million or more CDR3-containing paired-end reads. TCRdb ran MiXCR on the 5' RACE reads and lists one entry per CDR3 protein. The sample carries about 1 million distinct CDR3 sequences, 35% to 55% recorded once. Trimming removed 4 bases from V and 13 bases from J; junction bases left unmatched: 9. Germline CDR1 and CDR2: SGHDT and YYEEEE. The CDR3 totals 13 residues. Sequenced sample: blood. This TCR was sampled from a woman aged 55-69 years in good health. V and J are TRBV5-6 and TRBJ2-4; 9 bases are a match to TRBD1. The CDR3 reads CASSVDRGNEQYF. CDR3 sequence (DNA): TGTGCCAGCAGCGTGGACAGGGGTAATGAGCAGTACTTC.